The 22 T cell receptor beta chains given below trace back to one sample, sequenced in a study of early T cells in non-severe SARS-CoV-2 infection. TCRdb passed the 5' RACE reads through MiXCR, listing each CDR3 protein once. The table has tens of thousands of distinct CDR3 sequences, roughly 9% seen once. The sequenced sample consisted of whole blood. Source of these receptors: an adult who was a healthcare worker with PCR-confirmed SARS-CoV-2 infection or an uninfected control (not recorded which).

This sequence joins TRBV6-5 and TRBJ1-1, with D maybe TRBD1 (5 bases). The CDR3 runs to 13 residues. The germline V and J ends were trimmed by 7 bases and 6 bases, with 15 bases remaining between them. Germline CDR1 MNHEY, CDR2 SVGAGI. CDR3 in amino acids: CASKLGGASEAFF. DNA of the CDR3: TGTGCCAGCAAGTTGGGTGGGGCTTCTGAAGCTTTCTTT.

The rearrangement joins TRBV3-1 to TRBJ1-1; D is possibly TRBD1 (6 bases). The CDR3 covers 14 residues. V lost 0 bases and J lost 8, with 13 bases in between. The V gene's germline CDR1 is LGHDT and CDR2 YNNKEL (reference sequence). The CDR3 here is CASSQEGGGAEAFF. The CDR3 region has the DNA TGTGCCAGCAGCCAAGAGGGAGGGGGTGCCGAAGCTTTCTTT.

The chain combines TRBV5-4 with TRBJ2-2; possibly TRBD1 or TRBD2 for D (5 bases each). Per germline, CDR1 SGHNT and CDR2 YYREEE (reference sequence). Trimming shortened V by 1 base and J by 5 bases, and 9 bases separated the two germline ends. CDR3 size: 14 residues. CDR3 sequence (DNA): TGTGCCAGCAGCTTGAGGGGCGGGACCGGGGAGCTGTTTTTT. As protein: CASSLRGGTGELFF. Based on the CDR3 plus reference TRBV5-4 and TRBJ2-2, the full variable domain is ETGVTQSPTHLIKTRGQQVTLRCSSQSGHNTVSWYQQALGQGPQFIFQYYREEENGRGNFPPRFSGLQFPNYSSELNVNALELDDSALYLCASSLRGGTGELFFGEGSRLTVL.

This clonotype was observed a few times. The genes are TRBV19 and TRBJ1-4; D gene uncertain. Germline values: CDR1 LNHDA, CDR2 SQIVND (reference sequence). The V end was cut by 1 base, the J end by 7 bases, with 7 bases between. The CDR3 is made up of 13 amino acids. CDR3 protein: CASSIGSGEKLFF. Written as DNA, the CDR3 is TGTGCCAGTAGTATAGGAAGTGGTGAAAAACTGTTTTTT.

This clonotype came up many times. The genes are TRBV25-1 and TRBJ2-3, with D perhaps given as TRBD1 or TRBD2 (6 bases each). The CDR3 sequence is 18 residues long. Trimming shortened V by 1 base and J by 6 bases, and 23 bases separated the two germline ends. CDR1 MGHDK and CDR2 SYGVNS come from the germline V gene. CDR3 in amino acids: CASSESPPGPRGVDTQYF. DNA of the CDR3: TGTGCCAGCAGTGAATCCCCCCCCGGACCGAGGGGGGTGGATACGCAGTATTTT.

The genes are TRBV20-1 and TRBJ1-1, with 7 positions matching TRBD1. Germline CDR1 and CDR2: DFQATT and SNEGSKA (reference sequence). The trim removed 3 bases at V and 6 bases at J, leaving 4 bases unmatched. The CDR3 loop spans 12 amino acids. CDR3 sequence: CSASQGVPEAFF. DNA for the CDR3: TGCAGTGCTAGTCAGGGGGTCCCTGAAGCTTTCTTT.

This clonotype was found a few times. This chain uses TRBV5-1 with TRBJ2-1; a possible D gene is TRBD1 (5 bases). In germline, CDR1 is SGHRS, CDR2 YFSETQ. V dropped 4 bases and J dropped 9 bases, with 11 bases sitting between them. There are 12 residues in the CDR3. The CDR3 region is CASSPQGIEQFF. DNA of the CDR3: TGCGCCAGCAGCCCGCAGGGAATTGAGCAGTTCTTC.

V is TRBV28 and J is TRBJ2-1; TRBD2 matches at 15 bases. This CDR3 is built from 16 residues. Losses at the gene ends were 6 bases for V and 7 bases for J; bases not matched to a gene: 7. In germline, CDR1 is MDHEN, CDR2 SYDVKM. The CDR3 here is CASSLGLAGGLNEQFF. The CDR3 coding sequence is TGTGCCAGCAGCCTCGGACTAGCGGGGGGGCTGAATGAGCAGTTCTTC.

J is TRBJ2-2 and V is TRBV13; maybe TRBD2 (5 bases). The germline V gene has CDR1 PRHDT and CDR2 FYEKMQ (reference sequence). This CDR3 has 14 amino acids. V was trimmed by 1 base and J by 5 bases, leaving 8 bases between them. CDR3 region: CASSLESGTGELFF. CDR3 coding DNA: TGTGCCAGCAGCTTAGAGTCGGGAACCGGGGAGCTGTTTTTT. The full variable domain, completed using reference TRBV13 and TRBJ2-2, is AAGVIQSPRHLIKEKRETATLKCYPIPRHDTVYWYQQGPGQDPQFLISFYEKMQSDKGSIPDRFSAQQFSDYHSELNMSSLELGDSALYFCASSLESGTGELFFGEGSRLTVL.

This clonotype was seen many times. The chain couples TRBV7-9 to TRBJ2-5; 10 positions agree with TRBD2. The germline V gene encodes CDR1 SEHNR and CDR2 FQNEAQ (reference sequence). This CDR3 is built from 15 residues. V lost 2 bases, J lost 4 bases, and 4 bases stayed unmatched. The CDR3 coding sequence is TGTGCCAGCAGCTTAAATAGCGGGGGGCCAGAGACCCAGTACTTC. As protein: CASSLNSGGPETQYF.

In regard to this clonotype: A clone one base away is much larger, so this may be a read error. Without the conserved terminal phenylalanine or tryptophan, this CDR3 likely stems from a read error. The CDR3 loop is CSLTGEGTQYY. The CDR3 nucleotides are TGCAGCTTGACAGGGGAAGGGACCCAGTACTAC. This chain joins TRBV29-1 and TRBJ2-5; 8 nucleotides match TRBD1. The CDR3 covers 11 residues. Looked up from germline, CDR1 is SQVTM and CDR2 is ANQGSEA. V dropped 8 bases and J dropped 7; count of bases not matched to a gene: 6.

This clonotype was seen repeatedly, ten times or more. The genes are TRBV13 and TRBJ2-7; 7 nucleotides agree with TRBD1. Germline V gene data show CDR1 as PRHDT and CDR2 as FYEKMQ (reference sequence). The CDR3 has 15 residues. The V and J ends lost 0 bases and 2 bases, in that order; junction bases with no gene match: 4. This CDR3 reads CASSLGSGTAYEQYF. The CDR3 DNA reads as TGTGCCAGCAGCTTAGGGAGTGGGACAGCCTACGAGCAGTACTTC.

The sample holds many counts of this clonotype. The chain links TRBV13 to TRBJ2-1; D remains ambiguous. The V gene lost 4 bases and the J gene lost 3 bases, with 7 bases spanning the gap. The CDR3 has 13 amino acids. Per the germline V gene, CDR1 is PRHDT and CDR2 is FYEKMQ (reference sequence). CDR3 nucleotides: TGTGCCAGCAGCTATCGGGTCTACAATGAGCAGTTCTTC. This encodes CASSYRVYNEQFF.

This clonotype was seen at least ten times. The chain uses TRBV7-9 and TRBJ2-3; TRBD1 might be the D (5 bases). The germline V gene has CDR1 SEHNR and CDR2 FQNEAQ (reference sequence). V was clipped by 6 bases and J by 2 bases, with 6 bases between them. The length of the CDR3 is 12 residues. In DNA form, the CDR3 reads TGTGCCAGCAGGGGGCCCACAGATACGCAGTATTTT. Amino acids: CASRGPTDTQYF.

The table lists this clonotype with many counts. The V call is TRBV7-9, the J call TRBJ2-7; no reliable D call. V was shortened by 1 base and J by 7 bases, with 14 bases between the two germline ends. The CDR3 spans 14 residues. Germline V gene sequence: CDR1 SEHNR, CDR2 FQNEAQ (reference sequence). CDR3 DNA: TGTGCCAGCAGCTTAGGACCCCCCTACGAGGAGCAGTACTTC. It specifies CASSLGPPYEEQYF.

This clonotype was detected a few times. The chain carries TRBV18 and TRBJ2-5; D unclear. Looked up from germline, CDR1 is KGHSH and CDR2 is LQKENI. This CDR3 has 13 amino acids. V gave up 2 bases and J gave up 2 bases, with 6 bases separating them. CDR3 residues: CASSPAGQETQYF. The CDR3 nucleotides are TGTGCCAGCTCACCAGCCGGGCAAGAGACCCAGTACTTC.

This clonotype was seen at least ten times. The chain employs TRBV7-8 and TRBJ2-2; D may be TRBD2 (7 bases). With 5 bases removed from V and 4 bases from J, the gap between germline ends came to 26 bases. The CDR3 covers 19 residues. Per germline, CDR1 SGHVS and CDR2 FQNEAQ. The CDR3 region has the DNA TGTGCCAGCAGCACACCCCCCGGGGGGCCCATCGGCAGCACCGGGGAGCTGTTTTTT. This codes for CASSTPPGGPIGSTGELFF.

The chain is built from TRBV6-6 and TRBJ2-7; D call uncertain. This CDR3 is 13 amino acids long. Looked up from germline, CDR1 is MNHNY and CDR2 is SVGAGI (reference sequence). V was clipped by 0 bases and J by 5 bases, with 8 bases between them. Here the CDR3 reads CASSYSVQDEQYF. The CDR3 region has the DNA TGTGCCAGCAGTTACTCGGTCCAGGACGAGCAGTACTTC.

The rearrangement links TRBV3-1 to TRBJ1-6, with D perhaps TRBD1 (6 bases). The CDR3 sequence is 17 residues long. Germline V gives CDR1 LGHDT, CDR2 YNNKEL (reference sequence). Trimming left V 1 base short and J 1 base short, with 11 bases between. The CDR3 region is CASSQVGGGSYNSPLHF. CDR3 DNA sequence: TGTGCCAGCAGCCAAGTAGGGGGTGGATCCTATAATTCACCCCTCCACTTT.

The CDR3 sequence is CASKSGMNTEAFF. CDR3 sequence (DNA): TGTGCCAGCAAGTCCGGAATGAACACTGAAGCTTTCTTT. V gene TRBV9 combines with J gene TRBJ1-1; D is undetermined. Trimming took off 6 bases at V and 0 bases at J, with 9 bases between the two ends. CDR3 length: 13 residues. Germline V gives CDR1 SGDLS, CDR2 YYNGEE.

For the CDR3, the DNA is TGTGCCAGCAGTTACTCGACTCACAGGGTGGAGACCCAGTACTTC. Its translation: CASSYSTHRVETQYF. This chain joins TRBV6-2 or TRBV6-3 and TRBJ2-5; weak D call: TRBD1 (6 bases). The V end lost 0 bases, the J end lost 5 bases, and 13 bases lay between the germline ends. The germline V gene has CDR1 MNHEY and CDR2 SVGEGT. The length of the CDR3 is 15 residues.

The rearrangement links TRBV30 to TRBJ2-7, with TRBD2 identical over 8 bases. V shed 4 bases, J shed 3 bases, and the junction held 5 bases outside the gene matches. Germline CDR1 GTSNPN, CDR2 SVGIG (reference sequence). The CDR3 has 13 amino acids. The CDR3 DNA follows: TGTGCCTGGAATCAGCGGGGGAGCTACGAGCAGTACTTC. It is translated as CAWNQRGSYEQYF.